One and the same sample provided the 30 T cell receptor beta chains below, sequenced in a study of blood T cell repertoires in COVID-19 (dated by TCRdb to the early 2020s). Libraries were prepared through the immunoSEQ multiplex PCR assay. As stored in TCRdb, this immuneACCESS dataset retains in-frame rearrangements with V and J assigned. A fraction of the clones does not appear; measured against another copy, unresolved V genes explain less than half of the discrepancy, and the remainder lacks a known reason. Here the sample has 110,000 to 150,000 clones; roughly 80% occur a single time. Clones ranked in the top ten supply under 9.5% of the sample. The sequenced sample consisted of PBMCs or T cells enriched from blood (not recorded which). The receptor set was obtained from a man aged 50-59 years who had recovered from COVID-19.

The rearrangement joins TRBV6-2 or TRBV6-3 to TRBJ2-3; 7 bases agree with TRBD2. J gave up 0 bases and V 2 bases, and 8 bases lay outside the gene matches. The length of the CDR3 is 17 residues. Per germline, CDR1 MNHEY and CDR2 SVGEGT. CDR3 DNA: TGTGCCAGCAGTTACATCCGGACTAGTCTGAGCACAGATACGCAGTATTTT. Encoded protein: CASSYIRTSLSTDTQYF.

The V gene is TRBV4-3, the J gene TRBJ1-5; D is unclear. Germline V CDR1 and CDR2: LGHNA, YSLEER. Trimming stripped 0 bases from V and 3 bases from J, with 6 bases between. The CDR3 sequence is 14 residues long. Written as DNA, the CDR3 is TGCGCCAGCAGCCAAGATGCGTCCAATCAGCCCCAGCATTTT. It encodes CASSQDASNQPQHF.

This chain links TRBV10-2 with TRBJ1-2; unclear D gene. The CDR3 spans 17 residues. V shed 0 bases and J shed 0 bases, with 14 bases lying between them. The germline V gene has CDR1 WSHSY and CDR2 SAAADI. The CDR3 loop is CASSESIAAGSNYGYTF. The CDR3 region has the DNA TGCGCCAGCAGTGAGTCGATAGCGGCAGGCTCTAACTATGGCTACACCTTC.

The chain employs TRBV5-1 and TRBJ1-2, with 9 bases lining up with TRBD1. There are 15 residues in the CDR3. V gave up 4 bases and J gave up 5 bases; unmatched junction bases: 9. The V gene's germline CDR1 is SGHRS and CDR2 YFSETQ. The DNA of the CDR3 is TGCGCCAGCAGCCCCCGGGACAGGGATTATTATGGCTACACCTTC. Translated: CASSPRDRDYYGYTF. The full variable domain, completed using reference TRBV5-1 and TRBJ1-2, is KAGVTQTPRYLIKTRGQQVTLSCSPISGHRSVSWYQQTPGQGLQFLFEYFSETQRNKGNFPGRFSGRQFSNSRSEMNVSTLELGDSALYLCASSPRDRDYYGYTFGSGTRLTVV.

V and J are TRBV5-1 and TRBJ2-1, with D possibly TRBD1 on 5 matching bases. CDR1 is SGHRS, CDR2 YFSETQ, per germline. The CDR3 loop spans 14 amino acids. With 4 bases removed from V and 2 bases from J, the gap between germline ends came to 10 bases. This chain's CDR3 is CASSKDTTYNEQFF. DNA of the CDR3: TGCGCCAGCAGCAAGGACACTACCTACAATGAGCAGTTCTTC.

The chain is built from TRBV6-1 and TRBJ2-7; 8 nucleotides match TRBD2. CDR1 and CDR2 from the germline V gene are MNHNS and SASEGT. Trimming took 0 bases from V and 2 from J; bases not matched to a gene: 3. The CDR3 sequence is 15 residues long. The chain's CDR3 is CASSEAWRGAYEQYF. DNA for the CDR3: TGTGCCAGCAGTGAAGCCTGGCGGGGGGCCTACGAGCAGTACTTC.

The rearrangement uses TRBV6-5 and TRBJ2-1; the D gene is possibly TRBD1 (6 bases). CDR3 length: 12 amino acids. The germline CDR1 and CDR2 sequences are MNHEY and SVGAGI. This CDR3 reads CVAGRGNNEQFF. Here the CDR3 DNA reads TGTGTCGCGGGTAGGGGGAACAATGAGCAGTTCTTC.

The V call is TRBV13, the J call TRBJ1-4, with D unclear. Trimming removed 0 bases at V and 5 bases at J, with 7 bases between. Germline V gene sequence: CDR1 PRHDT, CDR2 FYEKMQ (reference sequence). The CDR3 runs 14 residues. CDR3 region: CASSLGQLNEKLFF. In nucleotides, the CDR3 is TGTGCCAGCAGCTTAGGTCAGTTAAATGAAAAACTGTTTTTT.

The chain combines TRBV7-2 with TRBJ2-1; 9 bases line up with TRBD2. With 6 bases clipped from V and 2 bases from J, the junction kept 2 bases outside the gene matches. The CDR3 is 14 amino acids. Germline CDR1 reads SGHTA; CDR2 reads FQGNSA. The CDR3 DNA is TGTGCCAGCAGGAGCGGGGGGACCTACAATGAGCAGTTCTTC. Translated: CASRSGGTYNEQFF.

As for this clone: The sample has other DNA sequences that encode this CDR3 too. The CDR3 DNA follows: TGTGCCAGCAGTGGCCAGACAAATTCACCCCTCCACTTT. It is translated as CASSGQTNSPLHF. This chain uses TRBV2 with TRBJ1-6; D is ambiguous. V shed 4 bases and J shed 7 bases, with 8 bases lying between them. The CDR3 contains 13 residues. CDR1 is SNHLY and CDR2 is FYNNEI in the germline V gene.

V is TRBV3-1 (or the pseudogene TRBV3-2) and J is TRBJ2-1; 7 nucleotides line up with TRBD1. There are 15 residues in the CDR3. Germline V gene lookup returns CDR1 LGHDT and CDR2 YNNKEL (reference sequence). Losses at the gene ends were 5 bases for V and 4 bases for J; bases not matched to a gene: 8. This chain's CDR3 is CASSEPGTVYNEQFF. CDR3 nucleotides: TGTGCCAGCAGCGAACCCGGGACAGTTTACAATGAGCAGTTCTTC.

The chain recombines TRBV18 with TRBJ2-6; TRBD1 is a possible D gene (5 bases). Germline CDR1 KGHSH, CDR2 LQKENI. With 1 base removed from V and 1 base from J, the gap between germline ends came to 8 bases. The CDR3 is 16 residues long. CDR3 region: CASSPQGDSGANVLTF. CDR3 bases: TGTGCCAGCTCACCACAAGGGGATTCTGGGGCCAACGTCCTGACTTTC. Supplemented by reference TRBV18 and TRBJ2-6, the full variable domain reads NAGVMQNPRHLVRRRGQEARLRCSPMKGHSHVYWYRQLPEEGLKFMVYLQKENIIDESGMPKERFSAEFPKEGPSILRIQQVVRGDSAAYFCASSPQGDSGANVLTFGAGSRLTVL.

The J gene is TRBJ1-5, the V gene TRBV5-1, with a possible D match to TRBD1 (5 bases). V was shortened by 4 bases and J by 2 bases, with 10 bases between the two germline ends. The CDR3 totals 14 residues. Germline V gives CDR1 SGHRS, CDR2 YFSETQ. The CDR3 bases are TGCGCCAGCAGCCCGGACAACGGCAATCAGCCCCAGCATTTT. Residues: CASSPDNGNQPQHF.

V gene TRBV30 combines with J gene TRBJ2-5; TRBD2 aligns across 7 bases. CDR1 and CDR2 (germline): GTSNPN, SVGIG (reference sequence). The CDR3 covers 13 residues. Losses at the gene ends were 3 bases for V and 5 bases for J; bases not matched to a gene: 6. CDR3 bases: TGTGCCTGGAGCGGGGGGTTGGGGGAGACCCAGTACTTC. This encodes CAWSGGLGETQYF.

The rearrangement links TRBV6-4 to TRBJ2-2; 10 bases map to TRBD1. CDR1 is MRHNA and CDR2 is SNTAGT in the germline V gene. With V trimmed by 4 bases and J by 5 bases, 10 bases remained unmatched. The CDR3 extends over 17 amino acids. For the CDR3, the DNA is TGTGCCAGCAGTGTTAATACGGGACAGGGGACAACCGGGGAGCTGTTTTTT. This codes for CASSVNTGQGTTGELFF.

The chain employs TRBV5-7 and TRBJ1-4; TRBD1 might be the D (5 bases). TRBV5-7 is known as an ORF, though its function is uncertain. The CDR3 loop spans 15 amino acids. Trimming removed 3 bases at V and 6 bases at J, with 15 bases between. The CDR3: CASSSKGLSDEKLFF. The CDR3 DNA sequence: TGTGCCAGCAGCTCGAAGGGGTTATCGGATGAAAAACTGTTTTTT.

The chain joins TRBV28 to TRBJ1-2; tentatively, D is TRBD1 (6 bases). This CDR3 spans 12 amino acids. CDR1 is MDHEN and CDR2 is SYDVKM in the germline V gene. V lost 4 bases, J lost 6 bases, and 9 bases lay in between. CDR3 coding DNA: TGTGCCAGCAGTTATAGGACAGATGGCTACACCTTC. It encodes CASSYRTDGYTF.

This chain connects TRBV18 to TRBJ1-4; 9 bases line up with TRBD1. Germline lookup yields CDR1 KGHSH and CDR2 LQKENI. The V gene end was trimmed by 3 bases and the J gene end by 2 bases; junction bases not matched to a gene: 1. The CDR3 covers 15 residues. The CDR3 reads CASSPGTGTNEKLFF. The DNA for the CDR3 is TGTGCCAGCTCACCCGGGACAGGGACTAATGAAAAACTGTTTTTT.

CDR3 loop: CASSLGLAVGEETQYF. In nucleotides, the CDR3 is TGTGCCAGCAGCTTAGGACTAGCGGTGGGGGAAGAGACCCAGTACTTC. The rearrangement links TRBV11-3 to TRBJ2-5; the match to TRBD2 covers 9 bases. The CDR3 has 16 residues. Germline CDR1 and CDR2: SGHNT and YENEEA. Losses at the gene ends were 1 base for V and 3 bases for J; bases not matched to a gene: 6.

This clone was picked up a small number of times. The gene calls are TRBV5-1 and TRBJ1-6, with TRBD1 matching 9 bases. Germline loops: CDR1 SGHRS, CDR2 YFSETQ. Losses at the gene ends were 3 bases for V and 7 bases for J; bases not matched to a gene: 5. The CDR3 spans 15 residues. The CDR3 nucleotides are TGCGCCAGCAGCTATCGGACAGGGGAAAATTCACCCCTCCACTTT. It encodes CASSYRTGENSPLHF.

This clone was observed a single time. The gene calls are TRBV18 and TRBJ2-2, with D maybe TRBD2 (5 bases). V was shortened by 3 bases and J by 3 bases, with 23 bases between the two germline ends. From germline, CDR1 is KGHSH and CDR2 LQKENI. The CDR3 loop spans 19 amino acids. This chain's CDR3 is CASSPRAYNGQDYTGELFF. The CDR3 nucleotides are TGTGCCAGCTCACCCCGGGCCTATAATGGGCAGGACTACACCGGGGAGCTGTTTTTT.

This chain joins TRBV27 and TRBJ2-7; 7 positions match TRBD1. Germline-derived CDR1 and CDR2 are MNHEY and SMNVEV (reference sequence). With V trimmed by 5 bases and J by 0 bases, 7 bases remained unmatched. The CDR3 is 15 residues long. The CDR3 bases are TGTGCCAGCAGTCCATACCGGGACAGCTCCTACGAGCAGTACTTC. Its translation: CASSPYRDSSYEQYF.

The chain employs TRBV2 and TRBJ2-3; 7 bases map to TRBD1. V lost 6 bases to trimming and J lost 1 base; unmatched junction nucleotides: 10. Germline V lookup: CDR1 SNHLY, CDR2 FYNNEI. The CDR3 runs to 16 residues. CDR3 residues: CASSGDSRRGTDTQYF. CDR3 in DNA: TGTGCCAGCAGCGGGGACAGCAGAAGGGGCACAGATACGCAGTATTTT.

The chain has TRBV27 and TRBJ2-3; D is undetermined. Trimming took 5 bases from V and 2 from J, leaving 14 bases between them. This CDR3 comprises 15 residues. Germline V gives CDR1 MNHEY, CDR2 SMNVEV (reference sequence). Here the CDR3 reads CASSPPGLYTDTQYF. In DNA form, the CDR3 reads TGTGCCAGCAGTCCCCCCGGGTTGTACACAGATACGCAGTATTTT.

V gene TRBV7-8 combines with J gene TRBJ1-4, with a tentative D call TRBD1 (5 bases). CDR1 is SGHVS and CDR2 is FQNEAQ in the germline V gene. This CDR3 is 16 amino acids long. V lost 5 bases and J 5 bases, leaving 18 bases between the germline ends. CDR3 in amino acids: CASSRAGIGRNEKLFF. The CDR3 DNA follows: TGTGCCAGCAGCCGTGCAGGGATAGGGCGCAATGAAAAACTGTTTTTT.

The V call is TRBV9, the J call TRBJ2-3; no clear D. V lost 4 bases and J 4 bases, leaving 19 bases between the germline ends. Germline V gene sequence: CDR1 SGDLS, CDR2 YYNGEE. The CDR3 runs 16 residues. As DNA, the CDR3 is TGTGCCAGCAGCTCCCGACTTCTCGGTAGTGCAGATACGCAGTATTTT. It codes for CASSSRLLGSADTQYF.

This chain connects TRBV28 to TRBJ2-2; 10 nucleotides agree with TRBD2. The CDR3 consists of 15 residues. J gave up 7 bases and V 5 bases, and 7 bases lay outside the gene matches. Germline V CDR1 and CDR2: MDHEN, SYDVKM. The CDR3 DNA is TGTGCCAGCAGTCAGCGGGGGGGCCTTAGCGGGGAGCTGTTTTTT. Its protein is CASSQRGGLSGELFF.

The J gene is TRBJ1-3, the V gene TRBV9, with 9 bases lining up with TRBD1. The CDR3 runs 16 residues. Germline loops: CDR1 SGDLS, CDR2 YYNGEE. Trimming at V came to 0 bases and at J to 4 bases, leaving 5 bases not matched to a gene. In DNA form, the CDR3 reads TGTGCCAGCAGCGTAGAACAGGGGGCGAAAGGAAACACCATATATTTT. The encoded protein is CASSVEQGAKGNTIYF.

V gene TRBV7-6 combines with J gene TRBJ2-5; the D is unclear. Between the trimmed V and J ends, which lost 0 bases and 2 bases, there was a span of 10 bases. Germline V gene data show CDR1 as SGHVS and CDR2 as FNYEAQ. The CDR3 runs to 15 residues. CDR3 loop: CASSLASGRQETQYF. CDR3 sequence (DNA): TGTGCCAGCAGCTTAGCATCCGGCAGGCAAGAGACCCAGTACTTC. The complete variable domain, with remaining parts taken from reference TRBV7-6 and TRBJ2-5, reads GAGVSQSPRYKVTKRGQDVALRCDPISGHVSLYWYRQALGQGPEFLTYFNYEAQQDKSGLPNDRFSAERPEGSISTLTIQRTEQRDSAMYRCASSLASGRQETQYFGPGTRLLVL.

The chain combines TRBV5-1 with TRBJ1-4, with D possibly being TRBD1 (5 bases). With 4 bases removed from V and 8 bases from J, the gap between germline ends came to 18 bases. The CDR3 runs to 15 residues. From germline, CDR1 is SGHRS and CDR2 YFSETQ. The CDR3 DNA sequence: TGCGCCAGCAGCCGGGACCGCGGGGGAAGGGAAAAACTGTTTTTT. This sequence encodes CASSRDRGGREKLFF.